This T cell receptor beta chain emerged from a study of blood T cell repertoires in COVID-19. About the study: Italy, Spain and the United States were the sources of the convalescent and acute COVID-19 samples. T cells, B-cell-depleted T cells, or PBMCs supplied cDNA or gDNA.

Germline CDR1 and CDR2: SGHDN and FVKESK. Trimming shortened V by 4 bases and J by 5 bases, and 14 bases separated the two germline ends. The CDR3 covers 14 residues. In the study's own analysis: Researchers report that nucleated cell counts were estimated from reference gene primer amplification. Clones were read by immunoSEQ multiplex PCR, and TCRdb kept only the in-frame ones, dropping some. V, J and clone size are taken as reported in that table, and D and trimming were inferred from the DNA itself. Of 500,000 or so clones in the sample, around 90% are singletons; the top ten hold 0.7%. Material: PBMCs or T cells enriched from blood (not recorded which). This sequence joins TRBV14 and TRBJ1-1; tentatively, D is TRBD1 (5 bases). The sequence derives from a woman in her late teens or twenties who had recovered from COVID-19. CDR3 in amino acids: CASSLLGGETEAFF. DNA of the CDR3: TGTGCCAGCAGCCTCTTGGGGGGAGAGACTGAAGCTTTCTTT.